The 7 T cell receptor beta chains reported below all come from one sample, sequenced in a study of blood T cells in healthy people across ages. For the second PCR, which ran for roughly 6 to 11 cycles, a sample-barcoded 5' primer and a J-beta primer mix were used. MiXCR, applied by TCRdb to the 5' RACE reads, yields one record per CDR3 protein. The profile shows about 700,000 distinct CDR3 sequences, roughly 32% of them singletons. Sample: blood. The source of these receptors is an elderly woman in good health.

This clonotype came up many times. The CDR3 sequence is CSASLVSGTGAGYTF. CDR3 in DNA: TGCAGTGCTAGCTTAGTGTCCGGGACAGGGGCCGGCTACACCTTC. The chain links TRBV20-1 to TRBJ1-2; 10 bases line up with TRBD1. V dropped 3 bases and J dropped 8; count of bases not matched to a gene: 12. The CDR3 spans 15 residues. CDR1 DFQATT and CDR2 SNEGSKA come from the germline V gene (reference sequence).

About this clonotype itself: A read error may be the cause here, since a much bigger clone is one base away. The chain has TRBV7-6 and TRBJ2-1; 8 nucleotides align to TRBD1. V shed 5 bases and J 8 bases; nucleotides not matched to a gene: 5. CDR1 and CDR2 from the germline V gene are SGHVS and FNYEAQ. The CDR3 loop spans 13 amino acids. The DNA of the CDR3 is TGTGCCAGCAGCCATGACAGGGGAGATGAGCAGTTCTTC. Its protein product is CASSHDRGDEQFF.

This clonotype was seen only a few times. Possible read error: a much larger clone is one base away. The V and J genes are TRBV27 and TRBJ1-2; D not certain. The CDR3 runs 13 residues. Trimming took 6 bases from V and 6 from J, leaving 14 bases between them. In germline, CDR1 is MNHEY, CDR2 SMNVEV (reference sequence). CDR3 DNA: TGTGCCAGCAGGTTAGTATCGGGGAATGGCTACACCTTC. Encoded protein: CASRLVSGNGYTF.

V is TRBV7-2 and J is TRBJ1-4; D unresolved. The CDR3 runs 16 residues. Germline CDR1 reads SGHTA; CDR2 reads FQGNSA. V was pared by 0 bases and J by 3 bases, with 11 bases between. For the CDR3, the DNA is TGTGCCAGCAGCTTAGCCGGGGAACGGGCTAATGAAAAACTGTTTTTT. It yields the protein CASSLAGERANEKLFF.

A note on this clonotype: A much larger clonotype is one base distant, so this may be a read error. This chain links TRBV7-2 with TRBJ1-5, with D hard to call. Germline V gene data show CDR1 as SGHTA and CDR2 as FQGNSA. The CDR3 length is 13 residues. As DNA, the CDR3 is TGTGTCAGCAAGGCTTATAGCAATCAGCCCCAGCATTTT. The encoded protein is CVSKAYSNQPQHF.

This chain joins TRBV20-1 and TRBJ2-5; no reliable D call. Germline CDR1 reads DFQATT; CDR2 reads SNEGSKA (reference sequence). V was pared by 4 bases and J by 5 bases, with 14 bases between. The CDR3 extends over 13 amino acids. CDR3 DNA sequence: TGCAGTGCTACTCCCGACACCAAGGAGACCCAGTACTTC. It encodes CSATPDTKETQYF.

Of note for this clonotype: This may arise from a read error, as a much more abundant clone is one base away. This chain joins TRBV3-1 and TRBJ2-6; either TRBD1 or TRBD2 may supply D (5 bases each). Germline CDR1 is LGHDT and CDR2 is YNNKEL (reference sequence). This CDR3 has 17 residues. This CDR3 reads CASSQDRIGSGANVLAF. CDR3 nucleotides: TGTGCCAGCAGCCAAGATCGGATAGGGTCCGGGGCCAACGTCCTGGCTTTC.